The 25 T cell receptor beta chains below come from one sample, sequenced in a study of shared clonotypes between healthy human individuals. This table comes from immunoSEQ multiplex PCR, and its TCRdb copy is limited to in-frame clones, with some not included. The sample lists around 320,000 clones, roughly 91% seen once, with roughly 16% in the top ten. Sequencing was carried out using memory CD8+ T cells sorted from blood. Sample subset: CD45RO+ cells pooled with CCR7-negative TemRA cells. The receptors were sampled from a man aged 18 to 35 in good health.

The chain couples TRBV12-5 to TRBJ1-4; a weak D match, TRBD1 (5 bases). From germline, CDR1 is LGHNT and CDR2 FRNRAP. CDR3 length: 18 residues. Between the trimmed V and J ends, which lost 0 bases and 8 bases, there was a span of 22 bases. CDR3 DNA: TGTGCTAGTGGTTTGGTACTCGGCCAGGGTGTCTCTCGGGAAAAACTGTTTTTT. As protein: CASGLVLGQGVSREKLFF. The whole variable domain, remainder taken from reference TRBV12-5 and TRBJ1-4, is DARVTQTPRHKVTEMGQEVTMRCQPILGHNTVFWYRQTMMQGLELLAYFRNRAPLDDSGMPKDRFSAEMPDATLATLKIQPSEPRDSAVYFCASGLVLGQGVSREKLFFGSGTQLSVL.

The chain employs TRBV7-9 and TRBJ2-4; 7 nucleotides match TRBD2. V lost 5 bases to trimming and J lost 2 bases; unmatched junction nucleotides: 12. CDR3 length: 17 amino acids. Germline CDR1 and CDR2: SEHNR and FQNEAQ (reference sequence). The CDR3 nucleotides are TGTGCCAGCAGCCCGCCGGAAGGGGAGGGAACCAAAAACATTCAGTACTTC. As protein: CASSPPEGEGTKNIQYF.

CDR3: CASSLYPPRDLLSYEQYF. The DNA for the CDR3 is TGTGCCAGCAGTTTATACCCCCCCCGGGACCTTCTCTCCTACGAGCAGTACTTC. V is TRBV27 and J is TRBJ2-7, with D possibly called TRBD1 or TRBD2 (5 bases each). Per germline, CDR1 MNHEY and CDR2 SMNVEV (reference sequence). The V end lost 1 base, the J end lost 0 bases, and 19 bases lay between the germline ends. The CDR3 extends over 18 amino acids.

The chain combines TRBV9 with TRBJ1-1; D gene uncertain. This CDR3 is built from 14 residues. Trimming stripped 0 bases from V and 0 bases from J, with 6 bases between. CDR1 is SGDLS, CDR2 YYNGEE, per germline. The DNA of the CDR3 is TGTGCCAGCAGCGTAGGCTCAGTGAACACTGAAGCTTTCTTT. This translates into CASSVGSVNTEAFF.

The gene calls are TRBV11-3 and TRBJ2-5; D gene uncertain. Germline assignment: CDR1 SGHNT and CDR2 YENEEA. Deletions cut 1 base from V and 0 bases from J, with 15 bases between. The length of the CDR3 is 17 residues. CDR3 DNA sequence: TGTGCCAGCAGCTTAGTTAGGCCATGTCTCCACCAAGAGACCCAGTACTTC. Encoded protein: CASSLVRPCLHQETQYF.

The chain uses TRBV19 and TRBJ1-1, with 8 bases lining up with TRBD1. Per germline, CDR1 LNHDA and CDR2 SQIVND (reference sequence). Trimming took 5 bases from V and 3 from J; bases not matched to a gene: 8. The CDR3 is 15 amino acids. DNA for the CDR3: TGTGCCAGTAGTTCGGACAGGGAAAGATACACTGAAGCTTTCTTT. This sequence encodes CASSSDRERYTEAFF.

The V call is TRBV27, the J call TRBJ2-7; a weak D match, TRBD1 (5 bases). The CDR3 is made up of 14 amino acids. Trimming left V 4 bases short and J 2 bases short, with 12 bases between. Germline values: CDR1 MNHEY, CDR2 SMNVEV (reference sequence). The CDR3, as DNA: TGTGCCAGCAGTTATTCAGGGCTAACCTACGAGCAGTACTTC. Protein sequence: CASSYSGLTYEQYF.

This chain joins TRBV2 and TRBJ2-3; no clear D. The V end lost 3 bases, the J end lost 1 base, and 8 bases lay between the germline ends. There are 14 residues in the CDR3. Germline V gene lookup returns CDR1 SNHLY and CDR2 FYNNEI. The CDR3 DNA sequence: TGTGCCAGCAGTGATTGGGCAGGCACAGATACGCAGTATTTT. Translation: CASSDWAGTDTQYF.

The J gene is TRBJ2-1, the V gene TRBV4-1, with 9 positions matching TRBD1. Germline values: CDR1 MGHRA, CDR2 YSYEKL. V was clipped by 0 bases and J by 4 bases; unmatched bases: 1. The CDR3 runs to 15 residues. CDR3 in DNA: TGCGCCAGCAGCCAAGAGGGACAGGGTTACAATGAGCAGTTCTTC. Translation gives CASSQEGQGYNEQFF.

V usage is TRBV25-1 and J usage is TRBJ1-2; no reliable D call. Germline CDR1 and CDR2: MGHDK and SYGVNS. The CDR3 has 10 amino acids. Trimming stripped 7 bases from V and 6 bases from J, with 6 bases between. Here the CDR3 reads CASKQHGYTF. Written as DNA, the CDR3 is TGTGCCAGCAAACAGCATGGCTACACCTTC.

This chain connects TRBV9 to TRBJ2-4, with TRBD2 matching over 9 bases. Germline V gives CDR1 SGDLS, CDR2 YYNGEE. The CDR3 sequence is 18 residues long. V gave up 3 bases and J gave up 1 base; unmatched junction bases: 11. The CDR3 DNA is TGTGCCAGCAGCGCCCGGCCGGCGGGGGGGCTTGCCAAAAACATTCAGTACTTC. Its translation is CASSARPAGGLAKNIQYF.

A few counts support this clone. V gene TRBV11-2 combines with J gene TRBJ2-7; D gene ambiguous. The V end lost 0 bases, the J end lost 7 bases, and 7 bases lay between the germline ends. The CDR3 covers 12 residues. Germline V gives CDR1 SGHAT, CDR2 FQNNGV. The CDR3 sequence is CASSLDLWEQYF. The CDR3 DNA follows: TGTGCCAGCAGCTTAGATCTTTGGGAGCAGTACTTC.

CDR3 region: CASSFGGPNYNEQFF. For the CDR3, the DNA is TGTGCCAGCAGTTTTGGCGGACCTAACTACAATGAGCAGTTCTTC. The chain links TRBV27 to TRBJ2-1; D gene ambiguous. There are 15 residues in the CDR3. V shed 3 bases and J shed 3 bases, with 12 bases lying between them. Germline CDR1 reads MNHEY; CDR2 reads SMNVEV (reference sequence).

The V gene is TRBV27, the J gene TRBJ2-7; 8 bases are shared with TRBD1. V trimming: 5 bases; J trimming: 7 bases; junction bases outside the gene matches: 16. CDR1 is MNHEY and CDR2 is SMNVEV in the germline V gene (reference sequence). The CDR3 spans 16 residues. CDR3 coding DNA: TGTGCCAGCAGTCCGTCGACAGGGGAGTATGTTGAGGAGCAGTACTTC. Translated: CASSPSTGEYVEEQYF.

The chain has TRBV4-1 and TRBJ2-3, with 11 bases that match TRBD2. The CDR3 is 16 amino acids. V dropped 4 bases and J dropped 2; count of bases not matched to a gene: 5. The germline CDR1 and CDR2 sequences are MGHRA and YSYEKL. The CDR3 region is CASSLRLAGFTDTQYF. CDR3 in DNA: TGCGCCAGCAGCCTCCGACTAGCGGGATTCACAGATACGCAGTATTTT.

The chain links TRBV27 to TRBJ1-2; TRBD1 might be the D (5 bases). This CDR3 spans 13 amino acids. CDR1 is MNHEY and CDR2 is SMNVEV in the germline V gene (reference sequence). V was shortened by 5 bases and J by 4 bases, with 11 bases between the two germline ends. CDR3 bases: TGTGCCAGCAGTCGAGGGGACGGCTATGGCTACACCTTC. It is translated as CASSRGDGYGYTF.

The chain recombines TRBV7-4 with TRBJ2-4; 7 positions agree with TRBD1. The ends lost 4 bases at V and 1 base at J; junction bases unmatched: 19. There are 20 residues in the CDR3. Germline V CDR1 and CDR2: SGHVT, SQSDAQ. The CDR3 sequence is CASSSRTGLNQVEAKNIQYF. The CDR3 DNA is TGTGCCAGCAGCTCGAGGACAGGACTGAATCAGGTGGAGGCCAAAAACATTCAGTACTTC.

The V call is TRBV9, the J call TRBJ1-4; tentative D call: TRBD1 (6 bases). The germline CDR1 and CDR2 sequences are SGDLS and YYNGEE. The germline V and J ends were trimmed by 0 bases and 6 bases, with 12 bases remaining between them. The CDR3 sequence is 15 residues long. For the CDR3, the DNA is TGTGCCAGCAGCGTAGCAGGGGAGGGTTATGAAAAACTGTTTTTT. It codes for CASSVAGEGYEKLFF.

The V gene is TRBV5-4, the J gene TRBJ2-4; the D gene is possibly TRBD1 (7 bases). Between the trimmed V and J ends, which lost 0 bases and 8 bases, there was a span of 12 bases. The CDR3 spans 14 residues. Germline V gene sequence: CDR1 SGHNT, CDR2 YYREEE (reference sequence). The CDR3 region has the DNA TGTGCCAGCAGCTTGGGACAGGGAGGACACATTCAGTACTTC. Translated, it gives CASSLGQGGHIQYF.

Of note for this clone: The sample holds other DNA sequences that translate to the same CDR3. This chain connects TRBV9 to TRBJ2-7, with unresolved D. The ends were cut back, 0 bases at V and 0 bases at J, with 7 bases in the middle. The CDR3 totals 14 residues. Germline V gives CDR1 SGDLS, CDR2 YYNGEE. In DNA form, the CDR3 reads TGTGCCAGCAGCGTAGGGGTAGGCTCCTACGAGCAGTACTTC. Residues: CASSVGVGSYEQYF.

This clone was counted a single time. The V gene is TRBV7-3, the J gene TRBJ2-7; TRBD1 is a possible D gene (6 bases). Trimming took 4 bases from V and 0 from J, leaving 13 bases between them. CDR1 and CDR2 from the germline V gene are SGHTA and FQGTGA. The CDR3 extends over 15 amino acids. CDR3 region: CASSSAGDNSYEQYF. CDR3 sequence (DNA): TGTGCCAGCAGCTCAGCAGGGGACAACTCCTACGAGCAGTACTTC.

The rearrangement uses TRBV7-8 and TRBJ1-2; a possible D gene is TRBD1 (6 bases). Between the trimmed V and J ends, which lost 5 bases and 6 bases, there was a span of 19 bases. Germline CDR1 reads SGHVS; CDR2 reads FQNEAQ. CDR3 length: 15 amino acids. The CDR3 DNA sequence: TGTGCCAGCAGCATCTACAGGGAGGGGCGGAATGGCTACACCTTC. The encoded protein is CASSIYREGRNGYTF.

In DNA, the CDR3 is TGTGCCAGCAGCTTAGGGGACAGCTCCTACGAGCAGTACTTC. Its protein product is CASSLGDSSYEQYF. The V and J genes are TRBV7-6 and TRBJ2-7; 7 nucleotides line up with TRBD1. CDR1 is SGHVS, CDR2 FNYEAQ, per germline. The CDR3 runs 14 residues. Trimming removed 1 base from V and 0 bases from J; junction bases left unmatched: 0.

V usage is TRBV9 and J usage is TRBJ1-1; D is perhaps TRBD1 (6 bases). Trimming took off 2 bases at V and 2 bases at J, with 16 bases between the two ends. In germline, CDR1 is SGDLS, CDR2 YYNGEE. The CDR3 has 16 residues. CDR3 nucleotides: TGTGCCAGCAGCGTCTCAGGGGCCCTTCTAAACACTGAAGCTTTCTTT. Its protein product is CASSVSGALLNTEAFF.

This chain's CDR3 is CASSESRRGRDEAFF. The CDR3 coding sequence is TGCGCCAGCAGTGAGTCGAGGAGGGGGCGGGATGAAGCTTTCTTT. The V gene is TRBV10-1, the J gene TRBJ1-1; TRBD1 matches 7 bases. CDR3 length equals 15 residues. Germline assignment: CDR1 WNHNN and CDR2 SYGVQD (reference sequence). J gave up 7 bases and V 0 bases, and 8 bases lay outside the gene matches.